What follows is one TCR beta chain and its context. This clonotype has at least ten counts. Its antigen target is currently unknown. Within one base of it there is no much larger clone, and no base qualities were kept. The CDR3, from cysteine to phenylalanine, totals 16 residues. CDR3 DNA only is kept here, 48 bases in frame from base 1. V sheds 0 bases and J sheds 1 base, leaving 12 bases between their ends. The germline V gene (reference sequence) specifies LGHDT as CDR1 and YNNKEL as CDR2. cDNA synthesis used template-switch 5'RACE with a primer carrying a 10-nucleotide random unique molecular identifier tagging each TCR transcript. Each sequencing run produced over 190 million TCR-beta sequences covering 15-18 subjects. The RNeasy kit was used for extraction of total RNA. The KAPA Real-time Library Amplification kit was used to amplify TCR-beta VDJ regions with primers for the TCR constant region and the 5'RACE anchor. A first PCR added sample indexes and Illumina adaptors, after which a second PCR increased the library yield. After Ampure bead purification, the TCR product of roughly 650 bp was size-selected on a 2% E-gel SizeSelection system. Library quality was checked on a Bioanalyzer, concentration was measured with Qubit, and libraries were quantified with the Kapa Library Quantification kit before pooling. An Illumina HiSeq 2500 sequenced the libraries paired-end 2 x 150 bp. To increase sequence diversity, roughly 24-31% phiX was spiked into each library pool. The authors' analysis ran thus. The UMI-based MiGEC pipeline processed quality-filtered reads and removed over 75% of raw TCR sequences during error correction. VDJ genes were aligned to IMGT germline references, and each clonotype was defined by a unique CDR3 amino acid sequence together with V-J genes. VDJtools evaluated clonal expansion, Shannon diversity and CDR3 relatedness (CalcPairwiseDistances, ClusterSamples); CLCbio workbench built phylogenetic trees. Clones with at least 8 unique UMIs were defined as expanded, with this threshold being based on coefficient-of-variation modelling across technical triplicates. Clones were called with MiXCR by TCRdb after fastp trimmed the public reads at Q25, and only in-frame beta chains were retained. Merged by CDR3 protein, the rows form single entries marked with the most common genes and DNA. V and J calls and clone size were set by TCRdb, not the authors. Recorded for this sample are under 80,000 distinct CDR3 sequences; around 5.5% of them occurred a single time. The leading ten clones occupy 2.8% of the sample.

For unsorted PBMC libraries, 2 million PBMCs were used after storage in RNAlater at -80 degrees C until RNA extraction. Multiple sclerosis patients were enrolled in a US clinical protocol evaluating disease progression by magnetic resonance imaging. PBMCs were separated from peripheral blood using Ficoll-Hypaque density gradient centrifugation and then cryopreserved in liquid nitrogen. This sample was included in a study of neurological immune-mediated disorders (dated by TCRdb to the late 2010s). Context from the whole study: Among the roughly 34 multiple sclerosis patients, relapsing-remitting MS was present in some 30 and secondary progressive MS was present in 3. Peripheral blood TCR-beta repertoires from patients with HTLV-I-associated myelopathy (HAM/TSP), patients with multiple sclerosis, and healthy controls were compared in the study using UMI-based sequencing. Longitudinal samples, technical triplicates and paired sorted CD4+ and CD8+ T-cell subsets, alongside PBMC samples, were included among the approximately 110 TCR-beta libraries. The cohort was made up of 68 subjects, consisting of roughly 15 HAM/TSP patients, 34 multiple sclerosis patients and 20 or so healthy controls.

Broad study findings and their caveats: The MS cluster showed no association with clinical or MRI features, and the authors stated that larger cohorts are needed. No identical CDR3 amino acid sequences were found to be shared among expanded clones across subjects, suggesting that TCR-beta repertoires were private in all groups. TCR clonal expansion was highest in HAM/TSP patients and lowest in MS patients, with MS patients falling below even healthy controls. In a phylogenetic analysis, the repertoires of 18 out of 34 MS patients fell into a single cluster of related CDR3 sequences, pointing to a possible signature at the repertoire level.

The sequenced sample was PBMCs. The sequence was obtained from a woman in her 30s with multiple sclerosis. The rearrangement combines TRBV3-1 with TRBJ1-1; the D gene is not confidently resolved. For the CDR3, the sequence is CASSQERVGGNTEAFF. The nucleotides read TGTGCCAGCAGCCAAGAGCGGGTTGGTGGGAACACTGAAGCTTTCTTT.